This T cell receptor (beta chain) was captured in a study of blood T cell repertoires in COVID-19. Clones were sequenced by immunoSEQ multiplex PCR, and TCRdb holds only the in-frame ones, with some missing. This sample yields some 100,000 clones, of which roughly 90% are seen a single time; approximately 1.6% belongs to the top ten. This clone appeared a few times. There are 15 residues in the CDR3. Trimming removed 2 bases from V and 0 bases from J, with 8 bases in between. Germline CDR1 LNHDA, CDR2 SQIVND (reference sequence). The chain employs TRBV19 and TRBJ1-5; D unresolved. Sample: peripheral blood. This sequence was found in a human donor with active COVID-19. The donor label of this sample is uncertain. The CDR3 nucleotides are TGTGCCAGTAGTATAAGCGGCAGTAGCAATCAGCCCCAGCATTTT. It translates to CASSISGSSNQPQHF.